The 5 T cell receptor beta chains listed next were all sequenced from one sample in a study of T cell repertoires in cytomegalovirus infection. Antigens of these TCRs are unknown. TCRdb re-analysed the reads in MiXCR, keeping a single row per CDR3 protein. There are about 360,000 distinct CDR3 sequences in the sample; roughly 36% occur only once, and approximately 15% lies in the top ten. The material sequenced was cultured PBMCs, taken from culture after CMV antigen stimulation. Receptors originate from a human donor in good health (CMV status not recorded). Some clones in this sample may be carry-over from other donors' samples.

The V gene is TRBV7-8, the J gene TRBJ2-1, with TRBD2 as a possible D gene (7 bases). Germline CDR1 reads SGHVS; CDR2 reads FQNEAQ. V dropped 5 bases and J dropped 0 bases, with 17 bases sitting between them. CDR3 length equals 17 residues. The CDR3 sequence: CASSNRDGGSSYNEQFF. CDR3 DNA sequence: TGTGCCAGCAGCAACAGGGATGGCGGGAGCTCCTACAATGAGCAGTTCTTC.

The CDR3 loop is CASSFPRSGSFSDTQYF. The CDR3 DNA reads as TGTGCCAGCAGCTTCCCCCGAAGCGGGAGTTTCTCAGATACGCAGTATTTT. The chain joins TRBV7-2 to TRBJ2-3, with 8 positions matching TRBD2. Germline assignment: CDR1 SGHTA and CDR2 FQGNSA. The V and J ends lost 3 bases and 4 bases, in that order; junction bases with no gene match: 12. This CDR3 is built from 17 residues.

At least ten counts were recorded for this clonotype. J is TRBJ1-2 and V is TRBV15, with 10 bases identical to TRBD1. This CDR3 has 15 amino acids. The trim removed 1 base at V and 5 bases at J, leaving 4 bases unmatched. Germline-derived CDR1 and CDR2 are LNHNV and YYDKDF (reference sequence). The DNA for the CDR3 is TGTGCCACCAGCAGAGCGGGGGACAGGGGATATGGCTACACCTTC. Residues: CATSRAGDRGYGYTF.

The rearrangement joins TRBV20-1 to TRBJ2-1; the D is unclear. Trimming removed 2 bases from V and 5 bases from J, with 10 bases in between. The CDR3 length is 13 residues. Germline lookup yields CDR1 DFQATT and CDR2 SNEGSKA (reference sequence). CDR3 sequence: CSARFQNDNEQFF. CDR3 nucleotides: TGCAGTGCTAGATTCCAAAATGACAATGAGCAGTTCTTC.

This chain's CDR3 is CASSPPGGSWKETQYF. The CDR3, as DNA: TGTGCCAGCAGCCCACCGGGCGGGAGTTGGAAAGAGACCCAGTACTTC. The V and J genes are TRBV11-2 and TRBJ2-5, with TRBD2 identical over 7 bases. There are 16 residues in the CDR3. Germline V gives CDR1 SGHAT, CDR2 FQNNGV. Germline trimming cut 5 bases from V and 3 bases from J; bases unmatched to any gene: 12.